This T cell receptor beta chain originates from a study of PD-1 blockade in classical Hodgkin lymphoma (dated by TCRdb to about 2020). About the full investigation: Nivolumab dosing was 3 mg/kg intravenously every 2 weeks, continuing until either disease progression or unacceptable toxicity. The study used TCR beta sequencing and CyTOF to define a peripheral blood immune signature of response to PD-1 blockade in classical Hodgkin lymphoma.

The germline ends are 9 bases apart after V is trimmed by 4 bases and J by 2 bases. Inclusive of the bounding cysteine and phenylalanine, the CDR3 is 14 residues long. The sequence is cut down to CDR3 DNA, 42 bases in frame from base 1. Taken from the germline V gene, the CDR1 and CDR2 loops are SGHTA and FQGTGA. In the case of this clone: Its antigen has not been determined. Base qualities are not recorded, but no much larger clone differs from it by a single base.

What the authors observed across the whole study: The study was restricted to a single clinical trial cohort, and the causes of repertoire differences, possibly disease activity or prior therapy, were left undefined. Trial patients with a complete response had baseline diversity similar to that of newly diagnosed patients, while partial responders and progressors had significantly lower diversity. Baseline TCR diversity was reported as lower in newly diagnosed patients than in healthy donors, and lower still in relapsed/refractory patients. Lower diversity was observed in patients in whom nivolumab was started less than 1 year after ASCT, and these patients were excluded from later analyses so that confounding by immune reconstitution would be avoided. A significant rise by C4D1 was seen in CD4+ but not CD8+ TCR diversity (p=0.0027 vs p=0.16), with the rise being most apparent in complete responders (p=0.02).

What this sample's time point label stands for: cycle 1 day 1 (C1D1), immediately before nivolumab initiation. Every trial patient had relapsed following autologous stem cell transplantation, and prior brentuximab vedotin exposure was what differed among cohorts A, B and C. A Miltenyi CD4+ T cell isolation kit was used for magnetic negative selection to purify CD4+ T cells from thawed PBMCs. The trial cohort was composed of around 60 patients with relapsed/refractory classical Hodgkin lymphoma, for whom complete response, partial response or progressive disease was recorded as best overall response. Single-agent nivolumab was administered to trial patients in the multi-cohort phase II CheckMate 205 trial. An independent review committee assessed best overall response by applying the 2007 International Working Group response criteria. Trial PBMCs were obtained immediately prior to nivolumab initiation (C1D1) and on therapy at cycle 2 day 1 and cycle 4 day 1. After peripheral blood was drawn into 8 mL Vacutainer Cell Preparation Tubes, PBMCs were isolated by centrifugation and then cryopreserved. Purified CD4+ and CD8+ fractions were prepared only for cases where an additional PBMC sample was available. On LS columns in a quadroMACS separator, the magnetically labelled cells were depleted, and the flow-through was collected as the purified fraction.

Genomic DNA was extracted with the Qiagen DNeasy kit from unsorted PBMCs and from negatively selected CD4+ and CD8+ fractions. TCR beta CDR3 regions were amplified by immunoSEQ multiplex PCR using primers annealing to V and J segments. A synthetic immune receptor repertoire was used to minimize amplification bias, and remaining bias was computationally removed after sequencing. From the authors' description of their analysis: Repertoire diversity was quantified as the Shannon entropy index using custom Python scripts. Unsorted, CD4+ and CD8+ repertoires were analyzed separately, except for combined analyses in which CD4+ and CD8+ sequences were merged in silico. Clonal expansion was defined as a frequency increase of at least 2-fold after treatment compared with C1D1, and clones undetected at baseline were assigned a pseudocount of 0.5. Clones with 0 or 1 copy at C1D1 were classified as singleton clones, and clones with 2 or more copies were classified as non-singleton clones. Clones expanded in unsorted samples were labelled as CD4+, CD8+ or unknown by matching protein sequences in sorted samples from the same patient. Diversity changes from C1D1 to C4D1 were tested in paired samples using Wilcoxon tests. TCRdb mirrors the immuneACCESS table, restricted to in-frame sequences. Some clones are absent from its copies; in checked studies, under half trace to an unresolved V gene, and the reason for the others is unknown. V and J calls and clone size are those listed in that table; D and trimming were worked out from the DNA. A total of around 13,000 clones appear in this sample, roughly 88% of them only once. Less than 0.6% of the sample comes from the top ten.

The V and J genes are TRBV7-3 and TRBJ2-1; a confident D gene designation cannot be given. The clonotype was recovered from a human donor with classical Hodgkin lymphoma. The specimen comprised CD4+ T cells from blood, sampled at baseline. The CDR3 loop reads CASSSGVPYNEQFF. The DNA sequence follows: TGTGCCAGCAGCTCTGGGGTCCCCTACAATGAGCAGTTCTTC. With the portions outside the CDR3 filled from the reference TRBV7-3 and TRBJ2-1 genes, the complete variable region becomes GAGVSQTPSNKVTEKGKYVELRCDPISGHTALYWYRQSLGQGPEFLIYFQGTGAADDSGLPNDRFFAVRPEGSVSTLKIQRTERGDSAVYLCASSSGVPYNEQFFGPGTRLTVL.